The following is a T cell receptor (beta chain) sequence with its context. No antigen is known for it. Expressed TCRB transcripts were sequenced because the isolated RNA had all been reverse transcribed beforehand. Sequenced by immunoSEQ multiplex PCR; TCRdb stores in-frame clones only, minus some. In the table there are 630,000 or so clones, around 15% of which are singletons. Sorting of CD4+ naive, central memory, regulatory and stem cell-like memory cells was performed via CD45RO/CCR7/CD25/CD127/CD95/CD27. This entry is derived from a study of beta chain features in type 1 diabetes. Findings and limits, study-wide: Shortening of TCRB CDR3s, moderate but significant, appeared in all four CD4+ subsets of Type 1 diabetes patients. Any HLA-type effect on TCRB rearrangement remained unresolved here.

Sequenced material: naive CD4+ T cells from blood. The receptor comes from a man younger than 35 with type 1 diabetes.

The chain's CDR3 is CASSSGFNQPQHF. CDR3 bases: TGTGCCAGCAGCTCCGGGTTCAATCAGCCCCAGCATTTT. The rearrangement uses TRBV6-6 and TRBJ1-5; no clear D gene. Germline assignment: CDR1 MNHNY and CDR2 SVGAGI (reference sequence). The V gene lost 6 bases and the J gene lost 3 bases, with 9 bases spanning the gap. The CDR3 has 13 residues.